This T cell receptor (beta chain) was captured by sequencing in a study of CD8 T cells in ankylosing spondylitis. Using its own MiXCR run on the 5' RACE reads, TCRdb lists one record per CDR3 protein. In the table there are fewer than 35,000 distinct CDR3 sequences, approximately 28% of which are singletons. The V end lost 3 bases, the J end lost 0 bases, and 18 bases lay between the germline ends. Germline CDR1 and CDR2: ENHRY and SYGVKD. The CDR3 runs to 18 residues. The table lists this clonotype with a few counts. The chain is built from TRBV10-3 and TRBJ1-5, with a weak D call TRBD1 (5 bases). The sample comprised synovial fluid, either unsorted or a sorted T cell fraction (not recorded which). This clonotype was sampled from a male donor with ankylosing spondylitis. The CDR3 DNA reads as TGTGCCATCAGTGATAGAGAGGGAGGGACCTATAGCAATCAGCCCCAGCATTTT. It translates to CAISDREGGTYSNQPQHF.